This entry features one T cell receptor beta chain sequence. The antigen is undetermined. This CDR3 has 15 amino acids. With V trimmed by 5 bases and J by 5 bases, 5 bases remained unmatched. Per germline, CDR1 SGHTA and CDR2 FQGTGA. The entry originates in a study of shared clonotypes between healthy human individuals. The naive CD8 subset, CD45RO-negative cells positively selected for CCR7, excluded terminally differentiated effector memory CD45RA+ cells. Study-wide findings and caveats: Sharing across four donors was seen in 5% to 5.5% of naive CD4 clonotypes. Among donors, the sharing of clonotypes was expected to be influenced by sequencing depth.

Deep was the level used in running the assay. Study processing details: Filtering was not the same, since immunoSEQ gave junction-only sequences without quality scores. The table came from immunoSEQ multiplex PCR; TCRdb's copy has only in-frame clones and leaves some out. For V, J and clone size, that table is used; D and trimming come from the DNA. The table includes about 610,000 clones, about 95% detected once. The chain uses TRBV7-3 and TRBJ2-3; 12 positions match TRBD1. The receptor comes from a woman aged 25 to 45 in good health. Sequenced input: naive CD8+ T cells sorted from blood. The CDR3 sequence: CASSPGTGGVDTQYF. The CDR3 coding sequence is TGTGCCAGCAGCCCAGGGACAGGGGGCGTAGATACGCAGTATTTT.